This T cell receptor beta chain was recorded in a study of blood T cell repertoires in COVID-19. Study-wide background: Samples representing acute and convalescent COVID-19 were sourced from the United States, Italy and Spain. T cells, B-cell-depleted T cells, or PBMCs supplied cDNA or gDNA.

Methods used by the authors: It was from reference gene primer amplification that nucleated cell counts were estimated. Clones were sequenced by immunoSEQ multiplex PCR, and TCRdb holds only the in-frame ones, with some missing. The V and J calls and clone size were taken over from that table, and D and trimming were inferred from the DNA. This table holds 250,000 or so clones, 86% found once. The length of the CDR3 is 17 residues. CDR1 and CDR2 (germline): SGHKS, YYEKEE (reference sequence). Trimming took 3 bases from V and 0 from J; bases not matched to a gene: 12. The J gene is TRBJ2-7, the V gene TRBV5-5; TRBD1 matches 7 bases. The sample taken for sequencing was peripheral blood. This sequence originates from a man older than 75 with acute or convalescent COVID-19. The CDR3 DNA is TGTGCCAGCAGCTCGGCCACAGGGGTCTATACCTCCTACGAGCAGTACTTC. This codes for CASSSATGVYTSYEQYF.